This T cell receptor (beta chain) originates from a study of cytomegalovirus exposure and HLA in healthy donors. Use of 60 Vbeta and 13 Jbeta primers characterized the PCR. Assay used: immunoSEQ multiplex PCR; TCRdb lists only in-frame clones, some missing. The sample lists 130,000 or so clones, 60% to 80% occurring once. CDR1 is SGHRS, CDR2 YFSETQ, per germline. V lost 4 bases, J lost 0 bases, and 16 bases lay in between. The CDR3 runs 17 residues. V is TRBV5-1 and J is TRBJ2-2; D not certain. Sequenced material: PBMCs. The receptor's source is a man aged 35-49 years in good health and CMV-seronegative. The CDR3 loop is CASSPQPRSANTGELFF. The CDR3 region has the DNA TGCGCCAGCAGCCCCCAGCCTAGGTCCGCGAACACCGGGGAGCTGTTTTTT.